The 22 T cell receptor beta chains reported below all come from one sample, sequenced in a study of cytomegalovirus exposure and HLA in healthy donors. The study ran its PCR with 60 Vbeta and 13 Jbeta primers. Generated by immunoSEQ multiplex PCR, the TCRdb table keeps only in-frame clones and is missing some. The table shows approximately 120,000 clones, with about 80% occurring only once. The sample comprised PBMCs. These TCRs come from a female donor in good health and CMV-seronegative.

Remarks on this clone: Other nucleotide sequences from this sample produce the same CDR3. V is TRBV7-2 and J is TRBJ2-3; TRBD2 matches at 11 bases. V shed 1 base and J 1 base; nucleotides not matched to a gene: 1. This CDR3 contains 16 residues. Germline assignment: CDR1 SGHTA and CDR2 FQGNSA. The DNA for the CDR3 is TGTGCCAGCAGCTTAGGGGGACTAGCGGGCACAGATACGCAGTATTTT. This translates into CASSLGGLAGTDTQYF.

This chain joins TRBV9 and TRBJ2-7; maybe TRBD2 (6 bases). CDR1 and CDR2 from the germline V gene are SGDLS and YYNGEE. The CDR3 runs to 15 residues. Trimming pared 0 bases from V and 0 bases from J, leaving 10 bases between. CDR3 amino acids: CASSVGDSSSYEQYF. CDR3 sequence (DNA): TGTGCCAGCAGCGTAGGGGACTCCAGCTCCTACGAGCAGTACTTC.

This clone came up once. The chain has TRBV27 and TRBJ2-3, with TRBD2 identical over 13 bases. CDR1 and CDR2 from the germline V gene are MNHEY and SMNVEV (reference sequence). This CDR3 comprises 16 residues. The junction had 3 bases not matched to a gene; V was cut back by 3 bases and J by 3 bases. CDR3 in amino acids: CASSFTSGGATDTQYF. The CDR3 DNA reads as TGTGCCAGCAGTTTCACTAGCGGGGGGGCGACAGATACGCAGTATTTT.

The chain is built from TRBV6-5 and TRBJ1-2, with a weak D call TRBD1 (5 bases). V lost 5 bases to trimming and J lost 5 bases, with 9 bases between them. Germline V gene sequence: CDR1 MNHEY, CDR2 SVGAGI. The CDR3 contains 12 residues. Here the CDR3 reads CASSNGGYGYTF. The CDR3 nucleotides are TGTGCCAGCAGTAACGGGGGATATGGCTACACCTTC.

The chain is built from TRBV30 and TRBJ2-5; a weak D match, TRBD2 (5 bases). The CDR3 runs 12 residues. The germline V and J ends were trimmed by 0 bases and 11 bases, with 13 bases remaining between them. Looked up from germline, CDR1 is GTSNPN and CDR2 is SVGIG (reference sequence). The CDR3 bases are TGTGCCTGGAGTGTAGCCTCGAGGGAGCAGTACTTC. This sequence encodes CAWSVASREQYF.

Worth noting for this clone: Its ends do not fully match the called genes, so a read error is possible. The chain links TRBV27 to TRBJ2-2, with 8 bases matching TRBD2. This CDR3 spans 16 amino acids. Germline loops: CDR1 MNHEY, CDR2 SMNVEV (reference sequence). Here the CDR3 DNA reads TGTGCCTGCAGGTCGGGGGGGGGAATCGACACCGGGGAGCTGTTTTTT. Its translation is CACRSGGGIDTGELFF.

The rearrangement joins TRBV9 to TRBJ2-5, with TRBD2 as a possible D gene (5 bases). Germline-derived CDR1 and CDR2 are SGDLS and YYNGEE. Trimming pared 1 base from V and 5 bases from J, leaving 12 bases between. The CDR3 runs 14 residues. The CDR3 DNA reads as TGTGCCAGCAGCGTAAACCCAGCGGCGGAGACCCAGTACTTC. Its translation: CASSVNPAAETQYF.

In its sample, this clone was seen once. V gene TRBV6-1 combines with J gene TRBJ2-1, with TRBD2 identical over 7 bases. Germline CDR1 and CDR2: MNHNS and SASEGT. The CDR3 length is 13 residues. Trimming cost V 3 bases and J 5 bases; bases outside gene matches: 1. The CDR3 DNA reads as TGTGCCAGCAGTGAGCGGGGGAACAATGAGCAGTTCTTC. Its translation: CASSERGNNEQFF.

The chain links TRBV11-2 to TRBJ1-6, with unresolved D. Germline assignment: CDR1 SGHAT and CDR2 FQNNGV. The CDR3 has 15 residues. V was cut by 2 bases and J by 1 base, with 6 bases left in between. Here the CDR3 reads CASSLTKSYNSPLHF. In DNA, the CDR3 is TGTGCCAGCAGCTTAACTAAGTCCTATAATTCACCCCTCCACTTT.

This clone was picked up a small number of times. The sample contains more than one DNA sequence encoding this CDR3. The genes are TRBV5-1 and TRBJ1-1; 8 positions agree with TRBD1. V lost 0 bases and J lost 5; bases outside the gene matches: 3. The CDR3 extends over 14 amino acids. CDR1 SGHRS and CDR2 YFSETQ come from the germline V gene. CDR3 bases: TGCGCCAGCAGCTTGGACAGGGGGAGGACTGAAGCTTTCTTT. As protein: CASSLDRGRTEAFF.

The V gene is TRBV11-2, the J gene TRBJ2-4; 7 bases align to TRBD1. V dropped 4 bases and J dropped 0; count of bases not matched to a gene: 15. The CDR3 runs 19 residues. CDR1 and CDR2 (germline): SGHAT, FQNNGV. The CDR3: CASSWGRGGPNLAKNIQYF. CDR3 sequence (DNA): TGTGCCAGCAGCTGGGGACGAGGGGGCCCGAATTTAGCCAAAAACATTCAGTACTTC.

The CDR3 is CASGHRGGVPGELFF. CDR3 coding DNA: TGTGCTAGTGGTCACAGAGGGGGCGTTCCCGGGGAGCTGTTTTTT. V usage is TRBV12-5 and J usage is TRBJ2-2, with 7 nucleotides matching TRBD1. The V segment lost 5 bases and the J segment 6 bases; nucleotides outside the gene matches: 9. Germline CDR1 and CDR2: LGHNT and FRNRAP. The CDR3 length is 15 residues.

The V call is TRBV7-9, the J call TRBJ2-3; 7 bases align to TRBD2. Unmatched junction bases numbered 1, after V lost 0 bases and J lost 10 bases. Germline V gene lookup returns CDR1 SEHNR and CDR2 FQNEAQ (reference sequence). The CDR3 spans 12 residues. CDR3 amino acids: CASSLAGGAQYF. The CDR3 DNA reads TGTGCCAGCAGCTTAGCGGGAGGGGCGCAGTATTTT. Variable domain in full (rest from reference TRBV7-9 and TRBJ2-3): DTGVSQNPRHKITKRGQNVTFRCDPISEHNRLYWYRQTLGQGPEFLTYFQNEAQLEKSRLLSDRFSAERPKGSFSTLEIQRTEQGDSAMYLCASSLAGGAQYFGPGTRLTVL.

This chain links TRBV7-2 with TRBJ1-1, with D possibly TRBD1 on 5 matching bases. V shed 1 base and J shed 1 base, with 13 bases lying between them. This CDR3 is built from 16 residues. The germline V gene has CDR1 SGHTA and CDR2 FQGNSA. The CDR3 protein is CASSLDAAGWNTEAFF. DNA of the CDR3: TGTGCCAGCAGCTTAGATGCGGCAGGGTGGAACACTGAAGCTTTCTTT. The full variable domain, its missing parts supplied by reference TRBV7-2 and TRBJ1-1, is GAGVSQSPSNKVTEKGKDVELRCDPISGHTALYWYRQSLGQGLEFLIYFQGNSAPDKSGLPSDRFSAERTGGSVSTLTIQRTQQEDSAVYLCASSLDAAGWNTEAFFGQGTRLTVV.

CDR3 loop: CASSGSERDRGIEKLFF. The CDR3 region has the DNA TGTGCCAGCAGCGGGAGTGAGCGGGACAGGGGGATTGAAAAACTGTTTTTT. The V gene is TRBV9, the J gene TRBJ1-4; 11 bases fit TRBD1. With 3 bases clipped from V and 7 bases from J, the junction kept 11 bases outside the gene matches. From germline, CDR1 is SGDLS and CDR2 YYNGEE. This CDR3 is 17 amino acids long. The whole variable domain, filled in from reference TRBV9 and TRBJ1-4, reads DSGVTQTPKHLITATGQRVTLRCSPRSGDLSVYWYQQSLDQGLQFLIQYYNGEERAKGNILERFSAQQFPDLHSELNLSSLELGDSALYFCASSGSERDRGIEKLFFGSGTQLSVL.

V and J are TRBV30 and TRBJ2-2; D remains ambiguous. CDR3 length: 13 residues. The V end was cut by 4 bases, the J end by 1 base, with 7 bases between. Germline V gives CDR1 GTSNPN, CDR2 SVGIG (reference sequence). The CDR3 loop reads CAWNTGNTGELFF. Here the CDR3 DNA reads TGTGCCTGGAACACGGGGAACACCGGGGAGCTGTTTTTT.

The chain uses TRBV5-1 and TRBJ1-2, with a weak D call TRBD1 (6 bases). The germline V and J ends were trimmed by 4 bases and 2 bases, with 15 bases remaining between them. Germline assignment: CDR1 SGHRS and CDR2 YFSETQ. The CDR3 spans 15 residues. The CDR3 bases are TGCGCCAGCAGCCTCGGACAGTCCCAAAACTATGGCTACACCTTC. Translation gives CASSLGQSQNYGYTF.

DNA of the CDR3: TGTGCCAGCAGCATCCCCGGGACAGGGGATGAAAAACTGTTTTTT. It yields the protein CASSIPGTGDEKLFF. V and J are TRBV7-9 and TRBJ1-4; the match to TRBD1 covers 10 bases. Germline assignment: CDR1 SEHNR and CDR2 FQNEAQ (reference sequence). The CDR3 runs 15 residues. Trimming at V came to 5 bases and at J to 6 bases, leaving 6 bases not matched to a gene.

J is TRBJ1-6 and V is TRBV6-1; the match to TRBD1 covers 8 bases. The CDR3 extends over 15 amino acids. The germline V gene has CDR1 MNHNS and CDR2 SASEGT. V was clipped by 6 bases and J by 8 bases; unmatched bases: 9. The CDR3 loop reads CASSSGQGADSPLHF. The CDR3 nucleotides are TGTGCCAGCAGCTCAGGACAGGGTGCGGATTCACCCCTCCACTTT.

The rearrangement joins TRBV29-1 to TRBJ1-1; the D gene is possibly TRBD1 (5 bases). The germline V gene has CDR1 SQVTM and CDR2 ANQGSEA. CDR3 size: 13 residues. V lost 6 bases, J lost 4 bases, and 15 bases lay in between. Here the CDR3 DNA reads TGCAGCGTGGTCCCCGGGGGGAGCACTGAAGCTTTCTTT. Protein: CSVVPGGSTEAFF. Looking up the rest from reference TRBV29-1 and TRBJ1-1 gives the full variable domain: SAVISQKPSRDICQRGTSLTIQCQVDSQVTMMFWYRQQPGQSLTLIATANQGSEATYESGFVIDKFPISRPNLTFSTLTVSNMSPEDSSIYLCSVVPGGSTEAFFGQGTRLTVV.

The chain couples TRBV14 to TRBJ2-7; D gene ambiguous. The CDR3 runs to 15 residues. The germline gives CDR1 SGHDN, CDR2 FVKESK. Trimming removed 4 bases at V and 3 bases at J, with 16 bases between. The CDR3, as DNA: TGTGCCAGCAGCCGAATCTCCAGTGCAAACTACGAGCAGTACTTC. Translated, it gives CASSRISSANYEQYF.

This chain uses TRBV7-9 with TRBJ1-6, with D unresolved. V was clipped by 3 bases and J by 9 bases, with 15 bases between them. Per germline, CDR1 SEHNR and CDR2 FQNEAQ (reference sequence). This CDR3 spans 15 amino acids. This chain's CDR3 is CASSFSGNNRSPLHF. In DNA form, the CDR3 reads TGTGCCAGCAGCTTCTCCGGGAATAATCGTTCACCCCTCCACTTT.